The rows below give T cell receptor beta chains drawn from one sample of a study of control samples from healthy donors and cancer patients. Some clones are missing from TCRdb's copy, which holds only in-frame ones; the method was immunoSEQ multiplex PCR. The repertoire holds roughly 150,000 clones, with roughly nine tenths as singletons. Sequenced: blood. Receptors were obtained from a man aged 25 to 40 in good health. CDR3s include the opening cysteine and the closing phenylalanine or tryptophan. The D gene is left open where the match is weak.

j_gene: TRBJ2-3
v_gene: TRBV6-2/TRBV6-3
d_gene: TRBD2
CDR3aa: CASSETSGRSQDTQYF
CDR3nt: TGTGCCAGCAGCGAGACTAGCGGGAGAAGTCAAGATACGCAGTATTTT

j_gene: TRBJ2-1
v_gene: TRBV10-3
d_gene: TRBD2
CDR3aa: CAHSPGGENNEQFF
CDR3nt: TGTGCCCATTCCCCGGGGGGGGAAAACAATGAGCAGTTCTTC

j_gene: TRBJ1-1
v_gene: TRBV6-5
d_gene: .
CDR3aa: CASSKRGMNTEAFF
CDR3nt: TGTGCCAGCAGTAAACGGGGGATGAACACTGAAGCTTTCTTT

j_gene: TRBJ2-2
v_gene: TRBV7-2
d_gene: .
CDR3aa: CASSAAWQPTGELFF
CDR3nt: TGTGCCAGCAGCGCAGCCTGGCAACCCACCGGGGAGCTGTTTTTT

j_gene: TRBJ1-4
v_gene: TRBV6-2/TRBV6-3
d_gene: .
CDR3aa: CASSLLGRGNEKLFF
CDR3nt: TGTGCCAGCAGCTTACTGGGCAGGGGAAATGAAAAACTGTTTTTT

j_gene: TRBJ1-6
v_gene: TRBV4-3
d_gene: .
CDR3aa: CASSQDSPYNSPLHF
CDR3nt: TGCGCCAGCAGCCAGGACAGTCCGTATAATTCACCCCTCCACTTT

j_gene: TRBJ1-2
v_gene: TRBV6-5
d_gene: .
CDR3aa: CASRGAYGYTF
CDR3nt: TGTGCCAGCCGGGGAGCCTATGGCTACACCTTC

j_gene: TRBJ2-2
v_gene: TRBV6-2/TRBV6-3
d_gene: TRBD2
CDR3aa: CASSDSGGAGELFF
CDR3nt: TGTGCCAGCAGTGATAGCGGGGGGGCCGGGGAGCTGTTTTTT

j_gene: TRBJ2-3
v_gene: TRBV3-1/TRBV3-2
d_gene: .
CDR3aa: CASSQDGPGTQYF
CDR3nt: TGTGCCAGCAGCCAGGACGGCCCGGGCACGCAGTATTTT

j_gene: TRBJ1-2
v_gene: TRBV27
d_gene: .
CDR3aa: CASRAGTNGYGYTF
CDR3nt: TGTGCCAGCAGAGCCGGGACAAACGGATATGGCTACACCTTC

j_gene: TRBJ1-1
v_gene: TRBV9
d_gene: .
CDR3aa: CASSVEGVSTEAFF
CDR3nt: TGTGCCAGCAGCGTAGAGGGGGTGAGCACTGAAGCTTTCTTT

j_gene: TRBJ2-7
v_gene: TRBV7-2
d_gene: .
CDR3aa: CASSLSSAGDSYEQYF
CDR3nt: TGTGCCAGCAGCTTAAGTTCGGCAGGGGACTCCTACGAGCAGTACTTC

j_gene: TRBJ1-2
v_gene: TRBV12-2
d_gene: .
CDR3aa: CASRFRTGPFSYGYTF
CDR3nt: TGTGCAAGTCGCTTCAGGACAGGGCCGTTTAGCTATGGCTACACCTTC

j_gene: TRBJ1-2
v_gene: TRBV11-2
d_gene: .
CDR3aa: CASSSKKHALYGYTF
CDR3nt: TGTGCCAGCAGCTCCAAAAAACACGCTCTCTATGGCTACACCTTC